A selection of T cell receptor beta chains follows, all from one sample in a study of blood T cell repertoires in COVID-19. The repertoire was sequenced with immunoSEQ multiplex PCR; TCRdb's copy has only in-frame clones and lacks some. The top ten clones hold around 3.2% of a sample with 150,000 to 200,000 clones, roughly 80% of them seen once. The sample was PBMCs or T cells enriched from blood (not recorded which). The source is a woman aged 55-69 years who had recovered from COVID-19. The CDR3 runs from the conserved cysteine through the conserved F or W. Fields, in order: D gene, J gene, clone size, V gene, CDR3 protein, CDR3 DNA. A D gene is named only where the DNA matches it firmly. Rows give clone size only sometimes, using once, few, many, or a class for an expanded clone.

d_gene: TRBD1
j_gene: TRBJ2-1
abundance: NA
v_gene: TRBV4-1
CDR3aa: CASSRGQGALNEQFF
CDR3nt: TGCGCCAGCAGCCGCGGACAGGGGGCATTAAATGAGCAGTTCTTC

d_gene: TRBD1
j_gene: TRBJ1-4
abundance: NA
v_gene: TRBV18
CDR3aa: CASSPGQVGEKLFF
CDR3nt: TGTGCCAGCTCACCCGGACAGGTGGGCGAAAAACTGTTTTTT

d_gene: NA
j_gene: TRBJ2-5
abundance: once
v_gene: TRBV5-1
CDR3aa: CASARAGEETQYF
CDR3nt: TGCGCCAGCGCCCGGGCGGGTGAAGAGACCCAGTACTTC

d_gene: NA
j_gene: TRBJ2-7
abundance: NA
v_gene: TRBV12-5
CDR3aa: CASGFSGLVPNEQYF
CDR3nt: TGTGCTAGTGGTTTCTCCGGCCTAGTCCCCAACGAGCAGTACTTC

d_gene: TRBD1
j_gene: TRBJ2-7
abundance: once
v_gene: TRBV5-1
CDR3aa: CASSIQGSSYEQYF
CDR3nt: TGCGCCAGCAGCATACAGGGGAGCTCCTACGAGCAGTACTTC

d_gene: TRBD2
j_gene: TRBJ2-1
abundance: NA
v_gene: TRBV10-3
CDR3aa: CAISEQTGGDEQFF
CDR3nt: TGTGCCATCAGTGAGCAAACCGGGGGGGATGAGCAGTTCTTC

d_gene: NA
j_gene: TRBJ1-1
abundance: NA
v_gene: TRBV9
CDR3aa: CASSGPPMNTEAFF
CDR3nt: TGTGCCAGCAGCGGGCCCCCGATGAACACTGAAGCTTTCTTT

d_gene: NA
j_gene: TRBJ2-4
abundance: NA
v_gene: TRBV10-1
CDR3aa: CASSEGPGEKNIQYF
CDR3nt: TGCGCCAGCAGTGAGGGGCCAGGGGAGAAAAACATTCAGTACTTC

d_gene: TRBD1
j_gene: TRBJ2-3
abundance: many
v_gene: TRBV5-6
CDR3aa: CASSTGTGGDTQYF
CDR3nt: TGTGCCAGCAGCACAGGGACAGGGGGAGATACGCAGTATTTT

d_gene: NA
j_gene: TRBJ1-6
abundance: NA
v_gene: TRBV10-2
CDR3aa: CASSADSSYSSPLHF
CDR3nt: TGCGCCAGCAGTGCGGACAGCTCCTATAGTTCACCCCTCCACTTT

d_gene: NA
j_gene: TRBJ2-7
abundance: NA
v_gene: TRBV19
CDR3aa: CASSGGVGGVSYEQYF
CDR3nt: TGTGCCAGTAGCGGAGGAGTCGGGGGAGTCTCCTACGAGCAGTACTTC

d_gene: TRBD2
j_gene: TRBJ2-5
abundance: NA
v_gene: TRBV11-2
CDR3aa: CASSPWTSGKTQYF
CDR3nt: TGTGCCAGCAGCCCGTGGACTAGCGGAAAGACCCAGTACTTC

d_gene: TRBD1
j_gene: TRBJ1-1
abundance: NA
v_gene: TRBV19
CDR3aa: CASTSPRTGAVNTEAFF
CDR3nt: TGTGCCAGTACCTCACCTAGGACAGGGGCGGTGAACACTGAAGCTTTCTTT

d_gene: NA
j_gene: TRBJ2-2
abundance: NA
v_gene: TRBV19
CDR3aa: CASERRTVNTGELFF
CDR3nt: TGTGCCAGTGAACGAAGGACAGTGAACACCGGGGAGCTGTTTTTT

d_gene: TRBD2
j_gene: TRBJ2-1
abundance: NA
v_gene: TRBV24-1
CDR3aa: CATSDLPSGPYNEQFF
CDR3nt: TGTGCCACCAGTGATCTCCCTAGCGGGCCCTACAATGAGCAGTTCTTC

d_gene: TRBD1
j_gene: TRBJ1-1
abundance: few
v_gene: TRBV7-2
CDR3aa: CASSSGQPNEAFF
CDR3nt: TGTGCCAGCAGCTCGGGACAGCCAAATGAAGCTTTCTTT

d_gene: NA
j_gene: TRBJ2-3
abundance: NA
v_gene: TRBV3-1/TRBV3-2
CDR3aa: CASSITTSTDTQYF
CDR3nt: TGTGCCAGCAGCATAACTACTAGCACAGATACGCAGTATTTT

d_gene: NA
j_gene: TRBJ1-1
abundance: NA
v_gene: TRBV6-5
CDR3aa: CASKNRKPNTEAFF
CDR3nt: TGTGCCAGCAAAAACAGGAAACCCAACACTGAAGCTTTCTTT

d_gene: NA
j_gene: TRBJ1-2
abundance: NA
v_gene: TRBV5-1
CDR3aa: CASSLDSNYGYTF
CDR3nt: TGCGCCAGCAGCCTGGACAGCAACTATGGCTACACCTTC

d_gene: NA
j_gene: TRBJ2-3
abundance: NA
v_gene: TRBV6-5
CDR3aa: CASGGLYTDTQYF
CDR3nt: TGTGCCAGCGGGGGCCTTTACACAGATACGCAGTATTTT

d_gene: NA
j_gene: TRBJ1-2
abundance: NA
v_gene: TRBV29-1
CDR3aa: CSVPQGRRGYTF
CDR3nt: TGCAGCGTTCCCCAGGGGCGGCGGGGCTACACCTTC

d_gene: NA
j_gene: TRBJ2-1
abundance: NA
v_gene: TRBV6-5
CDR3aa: CASSSFGQYNEQFF
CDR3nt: TGTGCCAGCAGTTCTTTTGGGCAGTACAATGAGCAGTTCTTC